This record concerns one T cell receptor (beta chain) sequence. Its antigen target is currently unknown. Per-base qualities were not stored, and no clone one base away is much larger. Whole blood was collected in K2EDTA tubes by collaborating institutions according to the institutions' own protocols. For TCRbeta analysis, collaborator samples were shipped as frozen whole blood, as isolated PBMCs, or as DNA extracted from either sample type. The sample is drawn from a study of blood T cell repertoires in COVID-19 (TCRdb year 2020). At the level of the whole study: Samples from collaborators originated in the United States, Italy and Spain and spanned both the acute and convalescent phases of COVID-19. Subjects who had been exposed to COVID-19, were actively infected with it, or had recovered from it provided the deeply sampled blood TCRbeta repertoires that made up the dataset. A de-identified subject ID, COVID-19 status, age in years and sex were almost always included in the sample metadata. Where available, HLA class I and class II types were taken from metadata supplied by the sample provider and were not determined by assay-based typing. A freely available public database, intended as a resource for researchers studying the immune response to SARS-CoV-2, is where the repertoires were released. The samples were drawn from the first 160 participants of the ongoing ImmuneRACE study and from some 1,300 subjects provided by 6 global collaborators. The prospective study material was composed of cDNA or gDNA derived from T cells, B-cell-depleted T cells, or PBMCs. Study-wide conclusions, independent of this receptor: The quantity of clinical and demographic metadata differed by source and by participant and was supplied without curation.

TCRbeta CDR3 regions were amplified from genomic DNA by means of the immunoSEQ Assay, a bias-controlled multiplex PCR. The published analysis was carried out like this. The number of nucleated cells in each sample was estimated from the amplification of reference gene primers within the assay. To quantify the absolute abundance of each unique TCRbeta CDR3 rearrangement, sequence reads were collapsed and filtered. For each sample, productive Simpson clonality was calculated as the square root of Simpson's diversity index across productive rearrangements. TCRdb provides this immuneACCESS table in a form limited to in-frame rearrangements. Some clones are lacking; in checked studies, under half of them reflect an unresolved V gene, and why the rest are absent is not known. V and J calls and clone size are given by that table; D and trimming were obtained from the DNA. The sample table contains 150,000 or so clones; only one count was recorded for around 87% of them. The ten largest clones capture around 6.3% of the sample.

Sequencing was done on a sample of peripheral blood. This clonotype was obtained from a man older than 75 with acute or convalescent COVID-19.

The base sequence is TGTGCCACCCAACTAGCGGGGGGGCCGGCCGGGGAGCTGTTTTTT. The translation is CATQLAGGPAGELFF. The chain is assembled from TRBV19 and TRBJ2-2; 13 bases in between match TRBD2. Here V drops 10 bases and J drops 6 bases, and the junction holds 8 bases not matched to any gene. The germline V gene (reference sequence) supplies CDR1 LNHDA and CDR2 SQIVND. Inclusive of the bounding cysteine and phenylalanine, the CDR3 is 15 residues long. The read is trimmed to its CDR3 DNA, 45 bases read in frame from base 1.